This T cell receptor beta chain was identified during a study of patients and donors after allogeneic stem cell transplantation. MiXCR, run by TCRdb on the RT-PCR reads, gives a single entry per CDR3 protein. The profile shows about 2,600 distinct CDR3 sequences, approximately 8% of them singletons. There are a few counts of this clonotype. Sequenced: blood, either unsorted or a sorted T cell fraction (not recorded which). This receptor was identified in a human donor who was either an allogeneic HSCT recipient or a stem cell or donor lymphocyte infusion donor (not recorded which). It is not recorded whose cells these are; they may come from a transplant donor.

The CDR3 loop is CASSFQAGGSYNEQFF. The CDR3 DNA is TGTGCCAGCAGTTTCCAAGCGGGAGGCTCCTACAATGAGCAGTTCTTC. The rearrangement joins TRBV7-9 to TRBJ2-1, with 9 bases lining up with TRBD2. The CDR3 runs 16 residues. The V gene end was trimmed by 6 bases and the J gene end by 0 bases; junction bases not matched to a gene: 6. CDR1 and CDR2 from the germline V gene are SEHNR and FQNEAQ (reference sequence).